The rows below give T cell receptor beta chains drawn from one sample of a study of cytomegalovirus exposure and HLA in healthy donors. Profiled with immunoSEQ multiplex PCR; TCRdb holds only in-frame clones, not every one. Of over 150,000 clones in the sample, about three quarters were seen once. Source material: PBMCs. These TCRs come from a middle-aged woman in good health and CMV-seropositive. Each CDR3 is given with its conserved first and last residue. D genes are given only for firm matches. Clone sizes are given selectively: once, few, many, or a class where the clone is expanded.

TRBV7-2	-	-	TRBJ2-1	TGTGCCAGCAGCTTATTTGGTGGCGGGATGTACAATGAGCAGTTCTTC	CASSLFGGGMYNEQFF
TRBV7-9	TRBD2	-	TRBJ2-1	TGTGCCAGCAGCCTGGGACTAGTAAACGAGCAGTTCTTC	CASSLGLVNEQFF
TRBV29-1	-	-	TRBJ2-3	TGCAGCGTGGGGGGTAAGGATACGCAGTATTTT	CSVGGKDTQYF
TRBV27	TRBD1	once	TRBJ1-4	TGTGCCAGCAGTCCAGGGGGGTTTAATGAAAAACTGTTTTTT	CASSPGGFNEKLFF
TRBV20-1	-	-	TRBJ2-7	TGCAGTGCCGCGCAATCTTGGGAGCAGTACTTC	CSAAQSWEQYF
TRBV5-3	TRBD2	-	TRBJ2-2	TGTGCCAGAAGCGGGATTTTATGGGCTAGCGGGGAGAACACCGGGGAGCTGTTTTTT	CARSGILWASGENTGELFF
TRBV7-7	-	-	TRBJ1-3	TGTGCCAGCAGCGACGGGACTCCGCCTGGAAACACCATATATTTT	CASSDGTPPGNTIYF
TRBV9	TRBD1	-	TRBJ1-2	TGTGCCAGCAGCCCCGGACAGGGTGCTTATGGCTACACCTTC	CASSPGQGAYGYTF
TRBV14	-	once	TRBJ1-4	TGTGCCAGCAGCCAAGAAGGGCCAGGGGTTTACGAAAAACTGTTTTTT	CASSQEGPGVYEKLFF
TRBV13	-	-	TRBJ1-3	TGTGCCAGCAGCTCGAACCCACTCCTGTCTGGAAACACCATATATTTT	CASSSNPLLSGNTIYF
TRBV7-8	TRBD1	-	TRBJ1-3	TGTGCCAGCAGCTTGCCCAACAGGGGGGGAGGGTCTGGAAACACCATATATTTT	CASSLPNRGGGSGNTIYF
TRBV4-3	TRBD1	few	TRBJ2-1	TGCGCCAGCAGCCAAGTGGACAGGGACAATGAGCAGTTCTTC	CASSQVDRDNEQFF
TRBV6-6	-	once	TRBJ1-6	TGTGCCAGCAGTTTGGGGGGAGGGTTATATAATTCACCCCTCCACTTT	CASSLGGGLYNSPLHF
TRBV15	-	-	TRBJ1-5	TGTGCCACCAGCAGGCAAGGGGTGGGAAATCAGCCCCAGCATTTT	CATSRQGVGNQPQHF
TRBV7-2	TRBD2	-	TRBJ2-5	TGTGCCAGCAGCTTAGACGGCGGGGGGTTGGGGGAGACCCAGTACTTC	CASSLDGGGLGETQYF
TRBV2	-	once	TRBJ2-7	TGTGCCAGCAGTGAAGATCTCTACGAGCAGTACTTC	CASSEDLYEQYF
TRBV5-1	-	few	TRBJ1-1	TGCGCCAGCAGCTCCGGGACAATGAACACTGAAGCTTTCTTT	CASSSGTMNTEAFF
TRBV18	-	once	TRBJ2-1	TGTGCCAGCTCACCACAGAGCTCCTACAATGAGCAGTTCTTC	CASSPQSSYNEQFF
TRBV27	TRBD1	-	TRBJ1-1	TGTGCCAGCAGCGTGACAGGGGGCGGGGGGGCTTTCTTT	CASSVTGGGGAFF
TRBV30	TRBD1	-	TRBJ1-4	TGTGCCTGGAGTGGGAAGGGGGCTAATAATGAAAAACTGTTTTTT	CAWSGKGANNEKLFF
TRBV30	-	-	TRBJ1-1	TGTGCCTGGAGTGTACAGGGCAATGAAGCTTTCTTT	CAWSVQGNEAFF
TRBV19	TRBD1	-	TRBJ1-1	TGTGCCAGTAGTTGGGGTGCCGGGACAGGGGGCACTGAAGCTTTCTTT	CASSWGAGTGGTEAFF
TRBV7-2	-	once	TRBJ2-7	TGTGCCAGCAGTACGTACTTGGACGAGCAGTACTTC	CASSTYLDEQYF
TRBV14	-	-	TRBJ1-1	TGTGCCAGCAGCCACCGCTGGGGGGGAGTGCGGACTGAAGCTTTCTTT	CASSHRWGGVRTEAFF
TRBV7-9	TRBD2	-	TRBJ2-5	TGTGCCAGCAGCTTTCAAGCGGGGGTAGAAGAGACCCAGTACTTC	CASSFQAGVEETQYF
TRBV6-6	-	-	TRBJ2-1	TGTGCCAGCAGACGGAGGGGCTCCTACAATGAGCAGTTCTTC	CASRRRGSYNEQFF
TRBV6-4	-	-	TRBJ2-7	TGTGCCAGCAGACCTGGACAGTCGATCTCCTACGAGCAGTACTTC	CASRPGQSISYEQYF
TRBV7-8	-	few	TRBJ1-1	TGTGCCAGCAGCGGCGGGGGCGCTGAAGCTTTCTTT	CASSGGGAEAFF
TRBV7-9	-	-	TRBJ2-1	TGTGCCAGCAGCTGGACTAACAATGAGCAGTTCTTC	CASSWTNNEQFF
TRBV15	TRBD1	-	TRBJ2-5	TGTGCCACCAGCAGAGATCTGACAGGGAGAGAGACCCAGTACTTC	CATSRDLTGRETQYF
TRBV7-6	-	-	TRBJ2-1	TGTGCCAGCAGCGACTTCCTAAGCTCCTACAATGAGCAGTTCTTC	CASSDFLSSYNEQFF
TRBV6-5	TRBD2	once	TRBJ2-7	TGTGCCAGCAGTTCAACCCCGGGACTAGCCTACGAGCAGTACTTC	CASSSTPGLAYEQYF
TRBV5-6	-	-	TRBJ2-1	TGTGCCAGCAACTGGAGGCAGGCTCCGTACAATGAGCAGTTCTTC	CASNWRQAPYNEQFF
TRBV11-2	-	-	TRBJ1-1	TGTGCCAGCAGCTTAGATAGGAGCGGGAACACTGAAGCTTTCTTT	CASSLDRSGNTEAFF
TRBV19	-	-	TRBJ1-2	TGTGCCAGTAGTATACCAGGGAGGAATGGCTACACCTTC	CASSIPGRNGYTF
TRBV29-1	TRBD1	-	TRBJ1-2	TGCAGCGTTGGAGGGGGCGAAGATGGCTACACCTTC	CSVGGGEDGYTF
TRBV11-2	TRBD2	-	TRBJ2-7	TGTGCCAGCAGCTTATTGGTCTCTAGCGGGGGGGCGTCCGAGCAGTACTTC	CASSLLVSSGGASEQYF
TRBV7-2	TRBD1	-	TRBJ2-7	TGTGCCAGCAGTTCTGCACCGGGACAGGGCCTCCAGAGCTCCTACGAGCAGTACTTC	CASSSAPGQGLQSSYEQYF
TRBV9	TRBD1	-	TRBJ2-7	TGTGCCAGCAGCCGCGGGGACAGGGGGCCCGGTGAGCAGTACTTC	CASSRGDRGPGEQYF
TRBV5-1	TRBD1	-	TRBJ2-5	TGCGCCAGCAGCGGGGGACAGCCCGGAGAGACCCAGTACTTC	CASSGGQPGETQYF
TRBV7-9	-	-	TRBJ2-1	TGTGCCAGCAGCTTAGAAGGCAGGGCGCAGTTCTTC	CASSLEGRAQFF
TRBV12-5	-	-	TRBJ1-4	TGTGCTAGTGGTCTCCGCGTTGAAAAACTGTTTTTT	CASGLRVEKLFF
TRBV7-9	-	once	TRBJ2-5	TGTGCCAGCAGCTTCGCCCAGCAAGAGACCCAGTACTTC	CASSFAQQETQYF
TRBV23-1	TRBD1	-	TRBJ1-5	TGCGCCAGCAGTGGGGGACAGGGGCCTCAGCCCCAGCATTTT	CASSGGQGPQPQHF
TRBV20-1	TRBD1	-	TRBJ1-1	TGCAGTGCCCCAGACAGGGCTGAAGCTTTCTTT	CSAPDRAEAFF
TRBV4-3	TRBD1	few	TRBJ2-1	TGCGCCAGCAGCCAGAGACAGGGGGGGAACAATGAGCAGTTCTTC	CASSQRQGGNNEQFF
TRBV28	-	few	TRBJ1-2	TGTGCCAGCACTATTGGAGGGGATCCTAACTATGGCTACACCTTC	CASTIGGDPNYGYTF
TRBV2	TRBD1	-	TRBJ1-5	TGTGCCAGCAGTGAAGCTACAGGGGGGTCCAAGCCCCAGCATTTT	CASSEATGGSKPQHF
TRBV14	-	-	TRBJ1-1	TGTGCCAGCAGCCAAGAACGGGGGACGACTGAAGCTTTCTTT	CASSQERGTTEAFF
TRBV7-9	-	-	TRBJ1-1	TGTGCCAGCAGCTCCCAACAGGGTGCAACTGAAGCTTTCTTT	CASSSQQGATEAFF
TRBV6-5	-	-	TRBJ1-1	TGTGCCAGCAGAGGAGGGCTGAACACTGAAGCTTTCTTT	CASRGGLNTEAFF
TRBV9	TRBD2	-	TRBJ2-3	TGTGCCAGCAGCTTGGGGCTAGCGGGAGGGTTAGGCACAGATACGCAGTATTTT	CASSLGLAGGLGTDTQYF
TRBV5-1	-	-	TRBJ2-7	TGCGCCAGCAGCCAGGACCCCAACAGGGAGCAGTACTTC	CASSQDPNREQYF
TRBV7-9	-	-	TRBJ2-5	TGTGCCAGCAGCTTAGGGGTAGTTGGAGGGGAGACCCAGTACTTC	CASSLGVVGGETQYF
TRBV7-2	TRBD2	-	TRBJ2-5	TGTGCCAGCAGCTTAGCGGGTCTAGCGGGGGGTTTAAAGGAGACCCAGTACTTC	CASSLAGLAGGLKETQYF
TRBV2	TRBD2	-	TRBJ2-5	TGTGCCAGCTGTCTCGGGGGGACCCAAGAGACCCAGTACTTC	CASCLGGTQETQYF
TRBV14	-	-	TRBJ2-1	TGTGCCAGCAGCCAAGATAGGGGCTTTGGCTACAATGAGCAGTTCTTC	CASSQDRGFGYNEQFF
TRBV19	TRBD1	-	TRBJ1-1	TGTGCCAGTAGTCCGGACAGGGGCAGGGAGAACACTGAAGCTTTCTTT	CASSPDRGRENTEAFF
TRBV2	-	once	TRBJ1-4	TGTGCCAGCAGTGACGGCGGGCGGGAAAAACTGTTTTTT	CASSDGGREKLFF